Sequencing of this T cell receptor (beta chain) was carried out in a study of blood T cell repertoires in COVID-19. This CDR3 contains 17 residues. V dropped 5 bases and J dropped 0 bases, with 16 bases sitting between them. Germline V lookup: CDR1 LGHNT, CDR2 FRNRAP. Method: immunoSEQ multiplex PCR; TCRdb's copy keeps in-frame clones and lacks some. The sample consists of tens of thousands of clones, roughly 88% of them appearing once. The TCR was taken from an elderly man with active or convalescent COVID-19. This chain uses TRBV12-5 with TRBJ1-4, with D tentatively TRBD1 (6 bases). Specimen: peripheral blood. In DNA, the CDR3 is TGTGCTAGTGGTCTACGGACAGCAGGATCAACTAATGAAAAACTGTTTTTT. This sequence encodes CASGLRTAGSTNEKLFF.